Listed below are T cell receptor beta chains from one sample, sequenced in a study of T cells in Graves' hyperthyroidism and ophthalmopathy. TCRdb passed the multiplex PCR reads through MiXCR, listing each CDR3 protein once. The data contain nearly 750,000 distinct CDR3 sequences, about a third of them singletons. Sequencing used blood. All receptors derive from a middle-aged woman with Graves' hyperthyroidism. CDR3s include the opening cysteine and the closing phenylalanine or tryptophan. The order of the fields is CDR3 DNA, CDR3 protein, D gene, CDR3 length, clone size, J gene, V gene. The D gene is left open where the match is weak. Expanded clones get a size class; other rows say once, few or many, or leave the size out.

DNA: TGCAGCGTTGAGACCTTGAGATCAGAAAAGACCCAGTACTTC
CDR3: CSVETLRSEKTQYF
D: .
length: 14
size: many
J: TRBJ2-5
V: TRBV29-1

DNA: TGTGCCAGTAGAGTCCAAGCCTTAGACACTGAAGCTTTCTTT
CDR3: CASRVQALDTEAFF
D: .
length: 14
size: .
J: TRBJ1-1
V: TRBV19

DNA: TGTGCCAGCAGCGTTTCAGGACAGGGGAACACTGAAGCTTTCTTT
CDR3: CASSVSGQGNTEAFF
D: TRBD1
length: 15
size: few
J: TRBJ1-1
V: TRBV9

DNA: TGTGCCAGCAGTCCTAGTAGCGGGCTCGCCTACGAGCAGTACTTC
CDR3: CASSPSSGLAYEQYF
D: TRBD2
length: 15
size: few
J: TRBJ2-7
V: TRBV28

DNA: TGTGCCAGCAGCCAGGACAGTGACACTGAAGCTTTCTTT
CDR3: CASSQDSDTEAFF
D: .
length: 13
size: many
J: TRBJ1-1
V: TRBV2

DNA: TGTGCCAGCAGTTTGGGACAGGGGATCTTCGGTCAGCCCCAGCATTTT
CDR3: CASSLGQGIFGQPQHF
D: TRBD1
length: 16
size: many
J: TRBJ1-5
V: TRBV12-3/TRBV12-4

DNA: TGTGCCAGCAGCTTCGAAAGCAATCAGCCCCAGCATTTT
CDR3: CASSFESNQPQHF
D: .
length: 13
size: many
J: TRBJ1-5
V: TRBV7-8

DNA: TGCAGTGTTCTTAGGAGAGCGGGAACGAACACTGAAGCTTTCTTT
CDR3: CSVLRRAGTNTEAFF
D: .
length: 15
size: many
J: TRBJ1-1
V: TRBV20-1

DNA: TGTGCCAGCAGCTTCCGAGGCACTAGCCACTACGAGCAGTACTTC
CDR3: CASSFRGTSHYEQYF
D: .
length: 15
size: few
J: TRBJ2-7
V: TRBV12-3/TRBV12-4

DNA: TGTGCCAGCAGCCCCGGCCCCCAGGGGCAGCCCCAGCATTTT
CDR3: CASSPGPQGQPQHF
D: .
length: 14
size: few
J: TRBJ1-5
V: TRBV5-6

DNA: TGTGCCATCAGTGAGCCTGGACAGGGAGGCACTGAAGCTTTCTTT
CDR3: CAISEPGQGGTEAFF
D: TRBD1
length: 15
size: many
J: TRBJ1-1
V: TRBV10-3

DNA: TGTGCCAGCAGTTTACAGGGACCGGATTCACCCCTCCACTTT
CDR3: CASSLQGPDSPLHF
D: .
length: 14
size: many
J: TRBJ1-6
V: TRBV12-3/TRBV12-4

DNA: TGTGCCAGCAGTTACAGTTACTACTCTGGAAACACCATATATTTT
CDR3: CASSYSYYSGNTIYF
D: .
length: 15
size: few
J: TRBJ1-3
V: TRBV5-6

DNA: TGTGCCAGTAGTATAGATTCCGGACGGGCTTTCTTT
CDR3: CASSIDSGRAFF
D: .
length: 12
size: .
J: TRBJ1-1
V: TRBV19

DNA: TGCAGTGCTAGACAAGACAGGGGCTTCTCTCTTGGCAATCAGCCCCAGCATTTT
CDR3: CSARQDRGFSLGNQPQHF
D: TRBD1
length: 18
size: few
J: TRBJ1-5
V: TRBV20-1

DNA: TGCGCCAGCAGCCAGGGGGGACAGGGACAACCTAACTATGGCTACACCTTC
CDR3: CASSQGGQGQPNYGYTF
D: TRBD1
length: 17
size: .
J: TRBJ1-2
V: TRBV4-1

DNA: TGTGCCAGCAGCTTGGCCAGGGGGTTTGGAAACACCATATATTTT
CDR3: CASSLARGFGNTIYF
D: TRBD1
length: 15
size: many
J: TRBJ1-3
V: TRBV7-2

DNA: TGCAGTGCTATGGGGACAGGGGGGAACTATGGCTACACCTTC
CDR3: CSAMGTGGNYGYTF
D: TRBD1
length: 14
size: few
J: TRBJ1-2
V: TRBV20-1